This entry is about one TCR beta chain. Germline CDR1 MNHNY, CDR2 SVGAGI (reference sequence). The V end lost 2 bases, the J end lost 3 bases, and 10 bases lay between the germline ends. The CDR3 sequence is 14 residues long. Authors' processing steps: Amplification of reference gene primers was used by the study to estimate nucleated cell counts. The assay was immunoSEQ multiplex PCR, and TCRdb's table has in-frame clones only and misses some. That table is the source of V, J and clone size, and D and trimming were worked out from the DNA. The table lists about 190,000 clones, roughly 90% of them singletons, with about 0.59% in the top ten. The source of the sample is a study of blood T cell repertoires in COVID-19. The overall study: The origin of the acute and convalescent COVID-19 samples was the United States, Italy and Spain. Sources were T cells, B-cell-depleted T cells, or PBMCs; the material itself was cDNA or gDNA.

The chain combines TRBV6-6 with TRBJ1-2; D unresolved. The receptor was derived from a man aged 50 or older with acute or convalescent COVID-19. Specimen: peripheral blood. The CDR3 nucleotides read TGTGCCAGCAGTTACCTAGCCAGTGACTATGGCTACACCTTC. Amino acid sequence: CASSYLASDYGYTF.